This T cell receptor (beta chain) originates from a study of CD8 T cells in Susac syndrome. This clonotype has a single count. RNA amounts of 0.5 to 1 ug underwent reverse transcription with random hexamers. TCRdb processed the immunoSEQ multiplex PCR reads anew with MiXCR; each CDR3 protein has one entry. In the table there are about 69,000 distinct CDR3 sequences, around 93% of which are singletons. Per the germline V gene, CDR1 is SQVTM and CDR2 is ANQGSEA. The CDR3 contains 12 residues. V was trimmed by 6 bases and J by 3 bases, leaving 12 bases between them. The TCR originated in a human donor in good health. The chain uses TRBV29-1 and TRBJ2-7; D possibly corresponds to TRBD1 (6 bases). The sample consisted of CD8+ T cells from PBMCs. CDR3 DNA: TGCAGCGTGCTTGACAGGAGCTACGAGCAGTACTTC. The encoded protein is CSVLDRSYEQYF.